What follows describes a single T cell receptor (beta chain). Its antigen remains unknown. V trimming: 6 bases; J trimming: 2 bases; junction bases outside the gene matches: 21. The CDR3 is 19 residues long. The entry originates in a study of CD8+ T cells in alopecia areata. Study-level findings and limits: Elevated clonality characterized lesional scalp relative to normal scalp, particularly in alopecia totalis/universalis. Besides other cells, scalp samples also yield sequences of resident alphabeta T cells from normal skin.

RNA was extracted and reverse transcribed into cDNA as the sequencing template. The assay was immunoSEQ multiplex PCR, and TCRdb's table has in-frame clones only and misses some. The sample lists over 120,000 clones; about 47% were seen once. Sequences were derived from CD4+ T cells sorted from blood, sampled at week 0. The V call is TRBV23-1, the J call TRBJ1-1; 7 bases line up with TRBD1. TRBV23-1 is designated an ORF whose function remains uncertain. This sequence originates from a human donor with alopecia areata. CDR3 protein: CASSLTGAPARVRNTEAFF. The CDR3 coding sequence is TGCGCCAGCAGCTTAACAGGGGCCCCGGCTCGGGTAAGAAACACTGAAGCTTTCTTT.